The present TCR beta chain was sequenced within a study of T-cell memory formation after mild COVID-19. Study as a whole: TCR clusters largely stayed donor specific.

General study findings and limits: Clones that shrank (day 15 to 85) were balanced CD4/CD8, whereas later expanders leaned CD4+. The pre-infection memory compartment contained some responding clones, suggesting cross-reactive memory joined.

This CDR3 has 14 amino acids. The V gene's germline CDR1 is LGHDT and CDR2 YNNKEL (reference sequence). The V end was cut by 0 bases, the J end by 1 base, with 4 bases between. TCRdb ran MiXCR on the 5' RACE reads and lists one entry per CDR3 protein. The top ten hold 21% of the sample, which has around 310,000 distinct CDR3 sequences, roughly 13% seen once. A few counts support this clonotype. The antigen remains undetermined. The receptor comes from a man between 18 and 29 years old who had mild COVID-19 (a few samples of this study predate the infection). Cell type and time point are not known. The sample was PBMCs or a T cell subset sorted from them (not recorded which). V gene TRBV3-1 combines with J gene TRBJ1-5; D call uncertain. CDR3 in amino acids: CASSQDWSNQPQHF. The CDR3 nucleotides read TGTGCCAGCAGCCAAGATTGGAGCAATCAGCCCCAGCATTTT. Combining the CDR3 with reference TRBV3-1 and TRBJ1-5 gives the whole variable domain DTAVSQTPKYLVTQMGNDKSIKCEQNLGHDTMYWYKQDSKKFLKIMFSYNNKELIINETVPNRFSPKSPDKAHLNLHINSLELGDSAVYFCASSQDWSNQPQHFGDGTRLSIL.